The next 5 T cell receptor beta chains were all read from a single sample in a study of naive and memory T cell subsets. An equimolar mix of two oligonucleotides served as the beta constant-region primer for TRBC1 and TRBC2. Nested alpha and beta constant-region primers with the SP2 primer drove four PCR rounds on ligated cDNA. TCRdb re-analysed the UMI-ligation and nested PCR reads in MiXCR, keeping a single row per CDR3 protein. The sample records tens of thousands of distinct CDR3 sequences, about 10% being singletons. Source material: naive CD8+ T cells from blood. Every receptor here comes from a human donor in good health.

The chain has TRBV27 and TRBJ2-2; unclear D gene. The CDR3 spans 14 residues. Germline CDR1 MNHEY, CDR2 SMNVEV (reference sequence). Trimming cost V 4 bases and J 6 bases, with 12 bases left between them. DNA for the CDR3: TGTGCCAGCAGTTCCCGGACGGGCCCCGGGGAGCTGTTTTTT. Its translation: CASSSRTGPGELFF.

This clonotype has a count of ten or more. This chain's CDR3 is CSVDRGTEQFF. DNA of the CDR3: TGCAGCGTGGACAGGGGAACTGAGCAGTTCTTC. This chain links TRBV29-1 with TRBJ2-1; 9 bases are shared with TRBD1. CDR3 length: 11 residues. J lost 9 bases, V lost 6 bases, and 3 bases had no gene match. The germline CDR1 and CDR2 sequences are SQVTM and ANQGSEA.

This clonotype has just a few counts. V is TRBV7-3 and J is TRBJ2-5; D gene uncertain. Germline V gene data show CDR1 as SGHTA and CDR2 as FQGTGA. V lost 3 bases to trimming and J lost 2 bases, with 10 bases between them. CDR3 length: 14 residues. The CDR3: CASSFGAAQETQYF. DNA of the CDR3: TGTGCCAGCAGCTTCGGTGCTGCTCAAGAGACCCAGTACTTC.

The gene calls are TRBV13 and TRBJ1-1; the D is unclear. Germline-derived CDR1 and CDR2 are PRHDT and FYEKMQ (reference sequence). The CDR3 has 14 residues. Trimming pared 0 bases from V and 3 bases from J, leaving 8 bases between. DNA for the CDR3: TGTGCCAGCAGCTTAGGATTGAGGGACACTGAAGCTTTCTTT. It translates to CASSLGLRDTEAFF. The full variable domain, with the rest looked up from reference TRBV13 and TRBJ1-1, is AAGVIQSPRHLIKEKRETATLKCYPIPRHDTVYWYQQGPGQDPQFLISFYEKMQSDKGSIPDRFSAQQFSDYHSELNMSSLELGDSALYFCASSLGLRDTEAFFGQGTRLTVV.

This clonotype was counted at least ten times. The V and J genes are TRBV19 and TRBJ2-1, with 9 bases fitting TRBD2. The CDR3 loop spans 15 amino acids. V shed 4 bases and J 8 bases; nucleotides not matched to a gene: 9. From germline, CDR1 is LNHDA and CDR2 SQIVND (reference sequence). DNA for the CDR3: TGTGCCAGTAGTAATGCGGGAGGGCCTCTGGATGAGCAGTTCTTC. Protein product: CASSNAGGPLDEQFF.